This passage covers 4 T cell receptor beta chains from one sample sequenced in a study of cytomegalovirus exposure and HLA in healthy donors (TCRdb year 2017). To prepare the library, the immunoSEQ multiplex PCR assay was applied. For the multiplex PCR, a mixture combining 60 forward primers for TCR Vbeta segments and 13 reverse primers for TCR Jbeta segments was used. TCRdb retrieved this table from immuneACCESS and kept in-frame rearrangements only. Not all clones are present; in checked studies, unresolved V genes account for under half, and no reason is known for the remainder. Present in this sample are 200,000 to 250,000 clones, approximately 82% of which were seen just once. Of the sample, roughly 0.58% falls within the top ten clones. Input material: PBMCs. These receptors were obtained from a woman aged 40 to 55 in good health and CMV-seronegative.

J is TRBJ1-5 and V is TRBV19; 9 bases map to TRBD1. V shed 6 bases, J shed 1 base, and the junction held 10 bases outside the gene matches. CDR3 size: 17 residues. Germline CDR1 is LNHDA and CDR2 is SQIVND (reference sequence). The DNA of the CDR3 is TGTGCCAGTAGCCCCGGGACAGGGTTCGGAAGCAATCAGCCCCAGCATTTT. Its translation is CASSPGTGFGSNQPQHF.

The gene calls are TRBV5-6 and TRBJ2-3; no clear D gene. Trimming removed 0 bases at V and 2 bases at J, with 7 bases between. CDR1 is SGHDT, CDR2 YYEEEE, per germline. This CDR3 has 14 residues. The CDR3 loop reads CASSLDISTDTQYF. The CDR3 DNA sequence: TGTGCCAGCAGCTTGGACATCTCCACAGATACGCAGTATTTT.

The DNA of the CDR3 is TGTGCCAGCAGCGTTATTCAGGGGCACGGGGCTGAAGCTTTCTTT. Protein: CASSVIQGHGAEAFF. This chain connects TRBV9 to TRBJ1-1; D is perhaps TRBD1 (6 bases). Germline assignment: CDR1 SGDLS and CDR2 YYNGEE. This CDR3 has 15 amino acids. Trimming took off 2 bases at V and 6 bases at J, with 17 bases between the two ends.

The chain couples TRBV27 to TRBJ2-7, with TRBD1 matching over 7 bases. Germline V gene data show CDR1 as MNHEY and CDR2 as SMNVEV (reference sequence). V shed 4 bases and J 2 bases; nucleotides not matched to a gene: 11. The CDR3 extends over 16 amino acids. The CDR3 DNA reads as TGTGCCAGCAGTTACACGACCACAGGGGTCACCTACGAGCAGTACTTC. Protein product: CASSYTTTGVTYEQYF.